The next 25 T cell receptor beta chains were all read from a single sample in a study of CD8 T cells in Susac syndrome (dated by TCRdb to between 2018 and 2021). Library preparation employed the immunoSEQ multiplex PCR assay. RNA was extracted using the RNeasy kit, and roughly 0.45 to 1 microgram was reverse transcribed with random hexamers. TCRdb handled the public reads itself, with Q25 trimming in fastp and clone calling in MiXCR, and kept productive beta chains. Each CDR3 protein gets just one entry, which takes the most common genes and DNA from the rows behind it. The sample table contains under 200,000 distinct CDR3 sequences; only one count was recorded for over 85% of them. Around 0.1% of the sample is in the top ten clones. The specimen was CD4+ T cells from PBMCs. The receptor set was obtained from a human donor in good health.

This clonotype is a singleton in its sample. This chain joins TRBV6-2 or TRBV6-3 and TRBJ1-1; D remains unclear. The CDR3 extends over 12 amino acids. V shed 8 bases and J shed 11 bases, with 18 bases lying between them. CDR1 is MNHEY, CDR2 SVGEGT, per germline. The CDR3 here is CASRYAPNAAFF. CDR3 DNA: TGTGCCAGCCGATACGCTCCCAACGCCGCTTTCTTT.

V usage is TRBV3-1 and J usage is TRBJ1-6; D ambiguous. The CDR3 has 16 amino acids. The V end lost 1 base, the J end lost 5 bases, and 12 bases lay between the germline ends. Germline V gene sequence: CDR1 LGHDT, CDR2 YNNKEL (reference sequence). CDR3 protein: CASSQGAAGHNSPLHF. CDR3 coding DNA: TGTGCCAGCAGCCAAGGGGCGGCGGGTCATAATTCACCCCTCCACTTT.

The V gene is TRBV20-1, the J gene TRBJ2-2; 7 bases are a match to TRBD1. V trimming: 6 bases; J trimming: 5 bases; junction bases outside the gene matches: 9. Germline CDR1 is DFQATT and CDR2 is SNEGSKA (reference sequence). The CDR3 sequence is 14 residues long. For the CDR3, the DNA is TGCAGTGCGACGACAGGGAGTGTTACCGGGGAGCTGTTTTTT. Protein product: CSATTGSVTGELFF.

The V gene is TRBV1, the J gene TRBJ2-7; the DNA was not used to check the table's D call, TRBD1. TRBV1 is given as a pseudogene. This CDR3 has 13 amino acids. CDR3 DNA sequence: TGCACCAGCAGCCAAGAACGCCAGGGCGAGCAGTACGTC. Protein: CTSSQERQGEQYV.

V usage is TRBV4-1 and J usage is TRBJ1-4, with TRBD1 matching over 9 bases. This CDR3 is built from 16 residues. CDR1 MGHRA and CDR2 YSYEKL come from the germline V gene. Trimming at V came to 1 base and at J to 7 bases, leaving 7 bases not matched to a gene. In DNA, the CDR3 is TGCGCCAGCAGCCAAGTCCGTGGGACAGGGAGTGAAAAACTGTTTTTT. It yields the protein CASSQVRGTGSEKLFF.

The rearrangement links TRBV9 to TRBJ2-1; 10 bases align to TRBD2. V gave up 0 bases and J gave up 7 bases; unmatched junction bases: 4. This CDR3 region has 15 residues. Per the germline V gene, CDR1 is SGDLS and CDR2 is YYNGEE. CDR3 DNA sequence: TGTGCCAGCAGCGTAGCTAGCGGGGGAATTAATGAGCAGTTCTTC. It codes for CASSVASGGINEQFF.

The V gene is TRBV29-1, the J gene TRBJ1-1, with D unclear. V lost 4 bases to trimming and J lost 3 bases, with 9 bases between them. In germline, CDR1 is SQVTM, CDR2 ANQGSEA. The CDR3 covers 12 residues. CDR3 nucleotides: TGCAGCGTTGGACAATGGGACACTGAAGCTTTCTTT. Translation: CSVGQWDTEAFF.

This clonotype showed up just a few times. This chain joins TRBV9 and TRBJ1-1; D unresolved. V lost 1 base to trimming and J lost 1 base, with 5 bases between them. Germline V lookup: CDR1 SGDLS, CDR2 YYNGEE. The CDR3 loop spans 13 amino acids. This CDR3 is CASSVFGNTEAFF. The CDR3 region has the DNA TGTGCCAGCAGCGTATTTGGGAACACTGAAGCTTTCTTT.

The rearrangement uses TRBV28 and TRBJ1-2; D is unresolved. V was shortened by 6 bases and J by 7 bases, with 12 bases between the two germline ends. The CDR3 totals 12 residues. Germline V lookup: CDR1 MDHEN, CDR2 SYDVKM. CDR3 in amino acids: CASSPRPFGYTF. Written as DNA, the CDR3 is TGTGCCAGCAGCCCCAGGCCGTTTGGCTACACCTTC.

This chain links TRBV27 with TRBJ2-5, with 9 bases identical to TRBD2. The junction had 13 bases not matched to a gene; V was cut back by 6 bases and J by 5 bases. Germline V gene lookup returns CDR1 MNHEY and CDR2 SMNVEV (reference sequence). The CDR3 totals 16 residues. CDR3 loop: CASSLSRLADGETQYF. CDR3 DNA sequence: TGTGCCAGCAGCCTGAGCCGACTAGCGGATGGGGAGACCCAGTACTTC.

The gene calls are TRBV3-1 and TRBJ2-7; 8 positions agree with TRBD2. The V and J ends lost 3 bases and 3 bases, in that order; junction bases with no gene match: 4. The CDR3 sequence is 14 residues long. The germline V gene has CDR1 LGHDT and CDR2 YNNKEL (reference sequence). The CDR3 DNA is TGTGCCAGCAGCCAGGGACTAGGGCTCTACGAGCAGTACTTC. It encodes CASSQGLGLYEQYF.

J is TRBJ1-4 and V is TRBV7-9, with 7 bases lining up with TRBD1. Germline V gene sequence: CDR1 SEHNR, CDR2 FQNEAQ (reference sequence). V dropped 4 bases and J dropped 3; count of bases not matched to a gene: 8. The CDR3 contains 16 residues. The CDR3 sequence: CASSSPRQGANEKLFF. In nucleotides, the CDR3 is TGTGCCAGCAGCTCACCTCGACAGGGAGCTAATGAAAAACTGTTTTTT.

V and J are TRBV6-1 and TRBJ2-3, with 13 bases fitting TRBD2. In germline, CDR1 is MNHNS, CDR2 SASEGT. The CDR3 totals 16 residues. Trimming cost V 6 bases and J 2 bases; bases outside gene matches: 5. The CDR3 DNA follows: TGTGCCAGCAGCCGGGGACTAGCGGGATCCACAGATACGCAGTATTTT. Translating it yields CASSRGLAGSTDTQYF.

The genes are TRBV29-1 and TRBJ1-1; D is ambiguous. V was pared by 6 bases and J by 10 bases, with 27 bases between. Per the germline V gene, CDR1 is SQVTM and CDR2 is ANQGSEA. This CDR3 has 15 amino acids. In DNA form, the CDR3 reads TGCAGCGTCAACCTCCCGGCCCCAGTTGTTGTCGGAGCTTTCTTT. Translated, it gives CSVNLPAPVVVGAFF.

The rearrangement links TRBV3-1 to TRBJ1-5; no firm D call. V shed 6 bases and J shed 0 bases, with 15 bases lying between them. This CDR3 comprises 16 residues. From germline, CDR1 is LGHDT and CDR2 YNNKEL (reference sequence). CDR3 nucleotide sequence: TGTGCCAGCAGTCCGGGTACTGGATATAGCAATCAGCCCCAGCATTTT. Protein: CASSPGTGYSNQPQHF.

This chain joins TRBV28 and TRBJ1-1; 10 nucleotides align to TRBD1. CDR1 MDHEN and CDR2 SYDVKM come from the germline V gene. J gave up 7 bases and V 3 bases, and 2 bases lay outside the gene matches. This CDR3 has 13 amino acids. CDR3 nucleotides: TGTGCCAGCAGTTTTGGGGACAGGGGTGAAGCTTTCTTT. This sequence encodes CASSFGDRGEAFF. The full variable domain, its missing parts supplied by reference TRBV28 and TRBJ1-1, is DVKVTQSSRYLVKRTGEKVFLECVQDMDHENMFWYRQDPGLGLRLIYFSYDVKMKEKGDIPEGYSVSREKKERFSLILESASTNQTSMYLCASSFGDRGEAFFGQGTRLTVV.

V is TRBV28 and J is TRBJ1-2; 9 bases agree with TRBD1. This CDR3 is 13 amino acids long. Germline trimming cut 5 bases from V and 8 bases from J; bases unmatched to any gene: 6. CDR1 is MDHEN, CDR2 SYDVKM, per germline. DNA of the CDR3: TGTGCCAGCAGTCGACAGGGGGTGAAGGGCTACACCTTC. Its protein is CASSRQGVKGYTF.

The V call is TRBV5-4, the J call TRBJ2-3, with 8 bases lining up with TRBD1. The CDR3 extends over 14 amino acids. CDR1 is SGHNT and CDR2 is YYREEE in the germline V gene (reference sequence). Unmatched junction bases numbered 6, after V lost 3 bases and J lost 6 bases. As DNA, the CDR3 is TGTGCCAGCAGCTCCGGGACAGGCAGGGATACGCAGTATTTT. Protein product: CASSSGTGRDTQYF.

The rearrangement links TRBV29-1 to TRBJ2-3; no reliable D call. Germline CDR1 is SQVTM and CDR2 is ANQGSEA. V lost 2 bases and J lost 2, with 11 bases in between. This CDR3 spans 14 amino acids. CDR3 sequence: CSVETAAHTDTQYF. As DNA, the CDR3 is TGCAGCGTTGAAACGGCCGCACACACAGATACGCAGTATTTT.

This rearrangement joins TRBV20-1 to TRBJ2-2, with 8 bases matching TRBD2. This CDR3 is built from 15 residues. The germline gives CDR1 DFQATT, CDR2 SNEGSKA (reference sequence). J gave up 9 bases and V 4 bases, and 13 bases lay outside the gene matches. CDR3 sequence (DNA): TGCAGTGCTACCCCCCCCGGACTAGCCAATCGGGAGCTGTTTTTT. Encoded protein: CSATPPGLANRELFF.

The chain is built from TRBV19 and TRBJ2-3, with TRBD2 as a possible D gene (6 bases). V was clipped by 9 bases and J by 2 bases, with 12 bases between them. CDR3 length equals 13 residues. From germline, CDR1 is LNHDA and CDR2 SQIVND (reference sequence). CDR3 sequence reads: CASVAENTDTQYF. CDR3 nucleotides: TGTGCCAGCGTAGCGGAGAACACAGATACGCAGTATTTT.

The chain combines TRBV11-2 with TRBJ2-7; 11 nucleotides agree with TRBD2. V dropped 0 bases and J dropped 3; count of bases not matched to a gene: 1. CDR3 size: 15 residues. Germline CDR1 SGHAT, CDR2 FQNNGV. In DNA, the CDR3 is TGTGCCAGCAGCTTAGAACTAGCGGGGGTCTACGAGCAGTACTTC. Its translation is CASSLELAGVYEQYF. Full variable domain (rest looked up from reference TRBV11-2 and TRBJ2-7): EAGVAQSPRYKIIEKRQSVAFWCNPISGHATLYWYQQILGQGPKLLIQFQNNGVVDDSQLPKDRFSAERLKGVDSTLKIQPAKLEDSAVYLCASSLELAGVYEQYFGPGTRLTVT.

The gene calls are TRBV5-4 and TRBJ1-4; tentatively, D is TRBD1 (5 bases). Germline CDR1 and CDR2: SGHNT and YYREEE (reference sequence). Trimming cost V 5 bases and J 2 bases, with 16 bases left between them. This CDR3 contains 16 residues. The CDR3 is CASSQAQWGTNEKLFF. CDR3 nucleotides: TGTGCCAGCAGTCAAGCCCAGTGGGGGACTAATGAAAAACTGTTTTTT.

The chain combines TRBV11-2 with TRBJ2-5, with TRBD2 identical over 7 bases. Trimming at V came to 3 bases and at J to 5 bases, leaving 6 bases not matched to a gene. The CDR3 has 14 amino acids. Germline V gene lookup returns CDR1 SGHAT and CDR2 FQNNGV. This CDR3 reads CASSLSGGEETQYF. In DNA, the CDR3 is TGTGCCAGCAGCTTGTCTGGGGGGGAGGAGACCCAGTACTTC.

The genes are TRBV28 and TRBJ2-1, with D unresolved. In germline, CDR1 is MDHEN, CDR2 SYDVKM. The CDR3 consists of 14 residues. Trimming stripped 7 bases from V and 4 bases from J, with 14 bases between. In DNA form, the CDR3 reads TGTGCCAGCACAGGCAGCGCCTCTTACAATGAGCAGTTCTTC. It specifies CASTGSASYNEQFF.